Each of the 27 T cell receptor beta chains below was sequenced from the same sample in a study of blood T cell repertoires in COVID-19. Some clones are missing from TCRdb's copy, which holds only in-frame ones; the method was immunoSEQ multiplex PCR. Among 130,000 to 150,000 clones listed, roughly 86% were seen once. The sequenced material came from peripheral blood. All receptors derive from a human donor in a cohort sampled during active COVID-19.

V usage is TRBV7-9 and J usage is TRBJ2-7; D is perhaps TRBD1 (5 bases). CDR1 and CDR2 from the germline V gene are SEHNR and FQNEAQ (reference sequence). V shed 1 base and J shed 3 bases, with 10 bases lying between them. The CDR3 covers 14 residues. CDR3 sequence (DNA): TGTGCCAGCAGCTTAGACAGGCCGATCTACGAGCAGTACTTC. This codes for CASSLDRPIYEQYF.

Only one count was recorded for this clone. This chain uses TRBV5-4 with TRBJ1-2, with D hard to call. There are 13 residues in the CDR3. The germline V and J ends were trimmed by 7 bases and 1 base, with 11 bases remaining between them. Germline CDR1 is SGHNT and CDR2 is YYREEE (reference sequence). CDR3 amino acids: CASHERFNYGYTF. The CDR3 DNA reads as TGTGCCAGCCACGAGAGGTTTAACTATGGCTACACCTTC.

The chain employs TRBV9 and TRBJ2-3, with TRBD2 matching 13 bases. The germline V gene encodes CDR1 SGDLS and CDR2 YYNGEE. J gave up 4 bases and V 4 bases, and 6 bases lay outside the gene matches. CDR3 length: 16 residues. CDR3 sequence: CASSRIGLAGADTQYF. The CDR3 bases are TGTGCCAGCAGCCGCATCGGACTAGCGGGGGCAGATACGCAGTATTTT.

This chain joins TRBV25-1 and TRBJ2-2, with a possible D match to TRBD2 (5 bases). The germline gives CDR1 MGHDK, CDR2 SYGVNS. V lost 6 bases and J lost 5, with 7 bases in between. The CDR3 is 12 residues long. The CDR3 loop reads CASRGVTGELFF. Written as DNA, the CDR3 is TGTGCCAGCAGGGGAGTAACCGGGGAGCTGTTTTTT.

This clone came up once. The J gene is TRBJ2-3, the V gene TRBV9; 8 bases are shared with TRBD2. After removal of 0 bases from V and 2 bases from J, the junction contained 2 bases not matched to a gene. The CDR3 covers 15 residues. The germline V gene encodes CDR1 SGDLS and CDR2 YYNGEE. The CDR3 bases are TGTGCCAGCAGCGTAGAAGGACTAGCCACAGATACGCAGTATTTT. This translates into CASSVEGLATDTQYF.

The V gene is TRBV18, the J gene TRBJ2-5; D may be TRBD1 (6 bases). Trimming removed 6 bases from V and 3 bases from J, with 11 bases in between. The CDR3 has 13 amino acids. Germline V lookup: CDR1 KGHSH, CDR2 LQKENI. CDR3 amino acids: CASSDTGKETQYF. Written as DNA, the CDR3 is TGTGCCAGCTCCGACACAGGGAAAGAGACCCAGTACTTC. Full variable domain (missing parts from reference TRBV18 and TRBJ2-5): NAGVMQNPRHLVRRRGQEARLRCSPMKGHSHVYWYRQLPEEGLKFMVYLQKENIIDESGMPKERFSAEFPKEGPSILRIQQVVRGDSAAYFCASSDTGKETQYFGPGTRLLVL.

The chain combines TRBV18 with TRBJ2-1; a weak D match, TRBD1 (6 bases). The CDR3 extends over 16 amino acids. The germline V gene encodes CDR1 KGHSH and CDR2 LQKENI. Trimming shortened V by 6 bases and J by 2 bases, and 17 bases separated the two germline ends. In DNA form, the CDR3 reads TGTGCCAGCTCCAACCAGGGAGCAGGGGCCTACAATGAGCAGTTCTTC. Encoded protein: CASSNQGAGAYNEQFF.

This CDR3 is CASKSRAGTDTQYF. CDR3 sequence (DNA): TGTGCCAGCAAATCCCGGGCAGGGACAGATACGCAGTATTTT. The V call is TRBV5-8, the J call TRBJ2-3, with D possibly being TRBD1 (5 bases). The CDR3 runs 14 residues. With 6 bases removed from V and 3 bases from J, the gap between germline ends came to 14 bases. Germline values: CDR1 SGHTS, CDR2 YDEGEE. Drawing the rest from reference TRBV5-8 and TRBJ2-3, the complete variable domain is EAGVTQSPTHLIKTRGQQATLRCSPISGHTSVYWYQQALGLGLQFLLWYDEGEERNRGNFPPRFSGRQFPNYSSELNVNALELEDSALYLCASKSRAGTDTQYFGPGTRLTVL.

The chain recombines TRBV19 with TRBJ2-1; TRBD2 aligns across 11 bases. Unmatched junction bases numbered 10, after V lost 5 bases and J lost 4 bases. This CDR3 is built from 17 residues. CDR1 LNHDA and CDR2 SQIVND come from the germline V gene (reference sequence). The CDR3 bases are TGTGCCAGTAGTCCGGGACTAGCGGAGGCATATTACAATGAGCAGTTCTTC. This gives the protein CASSPGLAEAYYNEQFF.

This clone appeared once. The J gene is TRBJ2-1, the V gene TRBV5-6; TRBD2 is a possible D gene (6 bases). The V end was cut by 0 bases, the J end by 1 base, with 8 bases between. The CDR3 has 15 amino acids. The germline V gene has CDR1 SGHDT and CDR2 YYEEEE. CDR3 sequence reads: CASSLVAGSYNEQFF. The CDR3 DNA reads TGTGCCAGCAGCTTGGTGGCGGGATCCTACAATGAGCAGTTCTTC. Using reference TRBV5-6 and TRBJ2-1 for the parts outside the CDR3, the full variable domain is DAGVTQSPTHLIKTRGQQVTLRCSPKSGHDTVSWYQQALGQGPQFIFQYYEEEERQRGNFPDRFSGHQFPNYSSELNVNALLLGDSALYLCASSLVAGSYNEQFFGPGTRLTVL.

The rearrangement links TRBV11-2 to TRBJ2-1; 8 bases agree with TRBD2. CDR3 length equals 17 residues. V lost 5 bases to trimming and J lost 0 bases; unmatched junction nucleotides: 9. Germline V gene sequence: CDR1 SGHAT, CDR2 FQNNGV. CDR3: CASSVIAGLSSYNEQFF. As DNA, the CDR3 is TGTGCCAGCAGCGTCATAGCGGGGTTGAGCTCCTACAATGAGCAGTTCTTC.

This chain uses TRBV7-9 with TRBJ2-3; TRBD1 matches 7 bases. V shed 3 bases and J 0 bases; nucleotides not matched to a gene: 3. Germline CDR1 is SEHNR and CDR2 is FQNEAQ (reference sequence). The CDR3 totals 15 residues. In DNA, the CDR3 is TGTGCCAGCAGCTTGCCCAGGGGGAGCACAGATACGCAGTATTTT. This translates into CASSLPRGSTDTQYF. Supplemented by reference TRBV7-9 and TRBJ2-3, the full variable domain reads DTGVSQNPRHKITKRGQNVTFRCDPISEHNRLYWYRQTLGQGPEFLTYFQNEAQLEKSRLLSDRFSAERPKGSFSTLEIQRTEQGDSAMYLCASSLPRGSTDTQYFGPGTRLTVL.

The chain couples TRBV6-2 or TRBV6-3 to TRBJ2-7; the match to TRBD1 covers 8 bases. From germline, CDR1 is MNHEY and CDR2 SVGEGT. After removal of 5 bases from V and 2 bases from J, the junction contained 8 bases not matched to a gene. The length of the CDR3 is 15 residues. This CDR3 is CASSKGQGRPYEQYF. CDR3 in DNA: TGTGCCAGCAGTAAAGGACAGGGTAGGCCCTACGAGCAGTACTTC.

The gene calls are TRBV3-1 (or the pseudogene TRBV3-2) and TRBJ1-1; the D gene is possibly TRBD1 (5 bases). The CDR3 loop spans 14 amino acids. Looked up from germline, CDR1 is LGHDT and CDR2 is YNNKEL (reference sequence). Trimming shortened V by 4 bases and J by 1 base, and 10 bases separated the two germline ends. CDR3 sequence reads: CASSPNRPNTEAFF. The CDR3 nucleotides read TGTGCCAGCAGCCCGAACAGGCCGAACACTGAAGCTTTCTTT.

The V and J genes are TRBV3-1 (or the pseudogene TRBV3-2) and TRBJ1-6; TRBD1 matches at 8 bases. The CDR3 loop spans 15 amino acids. From germline, CDR1 is LGHDT and CDR2 YNNKEL (reference sequence). Germline trimming cut 4 bases from V and 9 bases from J; bases unmatched to any gene: 8. As DNA, the CDR3 is TGTGCCAGCAGCCCTAATGTGACAGGGGCTTCACCCCTCCACTTT. It translates to CASSPNVTGASPLHF.

This chain joins TRBV7-3 and TRBJ2-5; TRBD1 agrees at 10 bases. J gave up 5 bases and V 5 bases, and 8 bases lay outside the gene matches. From germline, CDR1 is SGHTA and CDR2 FQGTGA. The CDR3 covers 15 residues. CDR3 nucleotides: TGTGCCAGCAGCACCGGGACAGGGGTTAGGGAGACCCAGTACTTC. This translates into CASSTGTGVRETQYF.

The chain links TRBV14 to TRBJ2-2; 7 bases are a match to TRBD1. This CDR3 region has 15 residues. V was pared by 2 bases and J by 4 bases, with 4 bases of the junction left unmatched. Germline values: CDR1 SGHDN, CDR2 FVKESK. CDR3 sequence (DNA): TGTGCCAGCAGCCAATTAGGGACAGCCACCGGGGAGCTGTTTTTT. Translating gives CASSQLGTATGELFF.

The V gene is TRBV19, the J gene TRBJ2-3, with TRBD2 identical over 9 bases. Germline CDR1 and CDR2: LNHDA and SQIVND (reference sequence). This CDR3 has 15 amino acids. V lost 3 bases and J lost 5; bases outside the gene matches: 6. CDR3 nucleotides: TGTGCCAGTAGTATCGGCGGGGGGGCTGGAGATACGCAGTATTTT. This codes for CASSIGGGAGDTQYF.

This rearrangement joins TRBV19 to TRBJ2-3; the D gene is possibly TRBD1 (5 bases). The CDR3 runs 14 residues. Germline CDR1 and CDR2: LNHDA and SQIVND (reference sequence). V lost 4 bases and J lost 5, with 13 bases in between. The CDR3 coding sequence is TGTGCCAGTAGTACCGGACATGCTGGAGATACGCAGTATTTT. Translated, it gives CASSTGHAGDTQYF. The variable domain in full, with the rest retrieved from reference TRBV19 and TRBJ2-3, is DGGITQSPKYLFRKEGQNVTLSCEQNLNHDAMYWYRQDPGQGLRLIYYSQIVNDFQKGDIAEGYSVSREKKESFPLTVTSAQKNPTAFYLCASSTGHAGDTQYFGPGTRLTVL.

This clone occurred once. The genes are TRBV28 and TRBJ2-2, with 9 bases matching TRBD1. V was pared by 5 bases and J by 6 bases, with 7 bases of the junction left unmatched. The CDR3 sequence is 15 residues long. Germline CDR1 and CDR2: MDHEN and SYDVKM. The CDR3 reads CASSPGTGIPGELFF. The DNA for the CDR3 is TGTGCCAGCAGTCCCGGGACAGGGATCCCCGGGGAGCTGTTTTTT.

The J gene is TRBJ1-1, the V gene TRBV4-3; 10 bases fit TRBD1. The CDR3 spans 18 residues. Germline V CDR1 and CDR2: LGHNA, YSLEER. V trimming: 4 bases; J trimming: 4 bases; junction bases outside the gene matches: 15. The CDR3 sequence: CASSRRAGTGEIGTEAFF. The CDR3 nucleotides are TGCGCCAGCAGCCGCAGAGCCGGGACAGGGGAGATCGGCACTGAAGCTTTCTTT.

J is TRBJ2-1 and V is TRBV6-2 or TRBV6-3, with 10 bases lining up with TRBD1. The CDR3 runs to 18 residues. The V gene end was trimmed by 6 bases and the J gene end by 7 bases; junction bases not matched to a gene: 18. CDR1 is MNHEY, CDR2 SVGEGT, per germline. As DNA, the CDR3 is TGTGCCAGCAGCCACCCCAATGTGGGGACAGGGGTGGGTAATGAGCAGTTCTTC. Translated: CASSHPNVGTGVGNEQFF.

The chain is built from TRBV7-8 and TRBJ2-1, with D possibly matching TRBD2 (5 bases). Germline V gives CDR1 SGHVS, CDR2 FQNEAQ. The CDR3 is 16 residues long. V lost 4 bases and J lost 0, with 13 bases in between. DNA of the CDR3: TGTGCCAGCAGCTCTCTTAGCGTGAGCTCCTACAATGAGCAGTTCTTC. Amino acid sequence: CASSSLSVSSYNEQFF.

The genes are TRBV7-5 and TRBJ2-1; the tabulated D call, TRBD2, remains unverified against the DNA. TRBV7-5 is a known pseudogene. This CDR3 region has 15 residues. In DNA form, the CDR3 reads TGTGCCAGAAGCCCGCAAACGGACTGGAACAATGAGCAGTTCTTC. Translated, it gives CARSPQTDWNNEQFF.

The chain combines TRBV30 with TRBJ2-1; 11 positions agree with TRBD1. This CDR3 region has 14 residues. Germline V gene sequence: CDR1 GTSNPN, CDR2 SVGIG (reference sequence). The V and J ends lost 2 bases and 7 bases, in that order; junction bases with no gene match: 4. The CDR3 spells CAWSPGQGVNEQFF. The CDR3 DNA follows: TGTGCCTGGAGTCCGGGACAGGGGGTAAATGAGCAGTTCTTC.

The chain links TRBV7-9 to TRBJ2-1; TRBD2 matches at 16 bases. The CDR3 spans 15 residues. Trimming at V came to 1 base and at J to 10 bases, leaving 1 base not matched to a gene. Germline CDR1 SEHNR, CDR2 FQNEAQ (reference sequence). CDR3 amino acids: CASSLVGLAGGEQFF. The CDR3 DNA follows: TGTGCCAGCAGCTTAGTGGGACTAGCGGGAGGGGAGCAGTTCTTC. Supplemented by reference TRBV7-9 and TRBJ2-1, the full variable domain reads DTGVSQNPRHKITKRGQNVTFRCDPISEHNRLYWYRQTLGQGPEFLTYFQNEAQLEKSRLLSDRFSAERPKGSFSTLEIQRTEQGDSAMYLCASSLVGLAGGEQFFGPGTRLTVL.

The table lists this clone with a count of one. The V gene is TRBV6-2 or TRBV6-3, the J gene TRBJ2-2, with 8 bases matching TRBD2. The J segment lost 4 bases and the V segment lost 6 bases, leaving 16 bases of the junction unmatched. The germline V gene encodes CDR1 MNHEY and CDR2 SVGEGT. The CDR3 is 18 amino acids. CDR3 sequence: CASSHGGGGPTGTGELFF. Here the CDR3 DNA reads TGTGCCAGCAGCCACGGGGGCGGGGGGCCCACCGGCACCGGGGAGCTGTTTTTT.